This section outlines one T cell receptor beta chain sequence together with its context. The PCR had 60 Vbeta and 13 Jbeta primers. Repertoires were generated with immunoSEQ multiplex PCR, while TCRdb's copy carries only in-frame clones and drops some. The profile shows about 160,000 clones, around 64% of them singletons. Germline V CDR1 and CDR2: SGHRS, YFSETQ. V lost 0 bases and J 0 bases, leaving 9 bases between the germline ends. CDR3 length equals 16 residues. This specimen comes from a study of cytomegalovirus exposure and HLA in healthy donors. The genes are TRBV5-1 and TRBJ2-2; maybe TRBD1 (6 bases). The TCR sequence derives from a woman in her 30s in good health and CMV-seronegative. Sequenced input: PBMCs. The CDR3 DNA is TGCGCCAGCAGCTTGGATGGGACATCGAACACCGGGGAGCTGTTTTTT. Encoded protein: CASSLDGTSNTGELFF.